A single sample gave rise to the 5 T cell receptor beta chains below, sequenced in a study of CD8+CD57+ T cells in acquired aplastic anemia. TCR beta VDJ and CDR3 profiles were obtained from a genomic DNA template. In TCRdb, the reads were re-called with MiXCR into one record per CDR3 protein. In the table there are 150,000 to 200,000 distinct CDR3 sequences, about 50% of which are singletons. Patients included in sequencing had previously demonstrated CD8+CD57+ cell expansion by flow cytometry. The sequencing input was sorted CD4+, CD8+, or CD8+CD57+ T cells (not recorded which) from PBMCs. These receptors all stem from a human donor with aplastic anemia.

The gene calls are TRBV19 and TRBJ1-1, with D perhaps TRBD1 (6 bases). The ends were cut back, 2 bases at V and 1 base at J, with 8 bases in the middle. Per germline, CDR1 LNHDA and CDR2 SQIVND (reference sequence). CDR3 length equals 14 residues. CDR3 sequence reads: CASSITGPNTEAFF. Here the CDR3 DNA reads TGTGCCAGTAGTATAACAGGGCCGAACACTGAAGCTTTCTTT.

This rearrangement joins TRBV6-1 to TRBJ2-7; 9 bases align to TRBD1. CDR1 MNHNS and CDR2 SASEGT come from the germline V gene. The V and J ends lost 6 bases and 5 bases, in that order; junction bases with no gene match: 5. The CDR3 runs 13 residues. The CDR3 region has the DNA TGTGCCAGCAGAGACAGGGGGGGCAACGAGCAGTACTTC. Its protein is CASRDRGGNEQYF.

This clonotype was found many times. This sequence joins TRBV5-1 and TRBJ2-1, with a weak D call TRBD1 (6 bases). Germline V gene sequence: CDR1 SGHRS, CDR2 YFSETQ. This CDR3 spans 12 amino acids. The V end lost 6 bases, the J end lost 4 bases, and 8 bases lay between the germline ends. The CDR3: CASKQGYNEQFF. CDR3 bases: TGCGCCAGCAAACAGGGATACAATGAGCAGTTCTTC.

A remark on this clonotype: The junction differs from germline at one of its ends, possibly a read error. The chain joins TRBV7-7 to TRBJ2-5, with TRBD1 matching over 8 bases. The CDR3 extends over 13 amino acids. The V gene's germline CDR1 is SSHAT and CDR2 FNYEAQ (reference sequence). This CDR3 is CASSWDRRETQYF. The DNA for the CDR3 is TGTGCTAGCAGCTGGGACAGGAGGGAGACCCAGTACTTC.

V gene TRBV29-1 combines with J gene TRBJ2-7; 7 bases are a match to TRBD1. This CDR3 spans 13 amino acids. The V gene's germline CDR1 is SQVTM and CDR2 ANQGSEA. Unmatched junction bases numbered 9, after V lost 7 bases and J lost 3 bases. The CDR3 DNA follows: TGCAGCGCCGACTCGGCAGGGGGCTACGAGCAGTACTTC. This translates into CSADSAGGYEQYF.